This TCR beta chain originates from a study of blood T cells in healthy people across ages. Isolated PBMCs totaled at least 7 million in each sample. This clonotype was seen at least ten times. Through a sample-barcoded 5' primer and a J-beta primer mix, a second PCR was run for roughly 7 to 11 cycles. TCRdb re-called the 5' RACE reads through MiXCR, storing one row per CDR3 protein. The sample shows more than 800,000 distinct CDR3 sequences, around 28% of them seen only once. This TCR derives from a woman aged 80 or older in good health. The sample taken for sequencing was blood.

As DNA, the CDR3 is TGCAGTGCTAGTGACAGGTCAAACTATGGCTACACCTTC. Its protein is CSASDRSNYGYTF. This chain joins TRBV20-1 and TRBJ1-2; possibly TRBD1 for D (6 bases). From germline, CDR1 is DFQATT and CDR2 SNEGSKA (reference sequence). There are 13 residues in the CDR3. Between the trimmed V and J ends, which lost 3 bases and 2 bases, there was a span of 10 bases.